The 21 T cell receptor beta chains listed next were all sequenced from one sample in a study of blood T cell repertoires in COVID-19. Data came from immunoSEQ multiplex PCR; TCRdb stores just in-frame clones and leaves some out. The sample lists fewer than 35,000 clones, 87% seen once, with around 1.8% in the top ten. Specimen: peripheral blood. The origin of the receptors is a man between 45 and 60 years old with active or convalescent COVID-19.

This clone was detected a few times. The chain uses TRBV3-1 (or the pseudogene TRBV3-2) and TRBJ2-3, with a possible D match to TRBD2 (6 bases). The CDR3 has 14 residues. V gave up 4 bases and J gave up 0 bases, with 8 bases separating them. Germline CDR1 LGHDT, CDR2 YNNKEL (reference sequence). CDR3 sequence reads: CASSLGLSTDTQYF. The CDR3 bases are TGTGCCAGCAGCCTGGGACTTAGCACAGATACGCAGTATTTT.

V gene TRBV28 combines with J gene TRBJ1-1, with D perhaps TRBD1 (6 bases). This CDR3 has 15 residues. V dropped 5 bases and J dropped 1 base, with 14 bases sitting between them. Germline lookup yields CDR1 MDHEN and CDR2 SYDVKM. The CDR3 region is CASSKKGGGNTEAFF. The CDR3 DNA reads as TGTGCCAGCAGTAAGAAAGGGGGGGGGAACACTGAAGCTTTCTTT.

The rearrangement uses TRBV5-5 and TRBJ2-3, with D possibly matching TRBD2 (6 bases). The CDR3 covers 13 residues. V shed 3 bases and J shed 4 bases, with 9 bases lying between them. From germline, CDR1 is SGHKS and CDR2 YYEKEE (reference sequence). The CDR3 sequence: CASSSTSSDTQYF. The CDR3 DNA follows: TGTGCCAGCAGCTCGACTAGTTCAGATACGCAGTATTTT.

This clone showed up just once. The chain joins TRBV10-2 to TRBJ1-2; 9 bases fit TRBD1. V lost 7 bases to trimming and J lost 4 bases; unmatched junction nucleotides: 4. Germline CDR1 reads WSHSY; CDR2 reads SAAADI. This CDR3 contains 13 residues. In DNA form, the CDR3 reads TGCGCCAGCACAAGGGACAGGGCCTATGGCTACACCTTC. This translates into CASTRDRAYGYTF.

The V and J genes are TRBV3-1 (or the pseudogene TRBV3-2) and TRBJ2-2; 11 positions match TRBD1. V shed 1 base, J shed 4 bases, and the junction held 2 bases outside the gene matches. The length of the CDR3 is 16 residues. Germline CDR1 LGHDT, CDR2 YNNKEL (reference sequence). CDR3 residues: CASSQAGTGGTGELFF. CDR3 DNA: TGTGCCAGCAGCCAAGCCGGGACAGGGGGCACCGGGGAGCTGTTTTTT.

This rearrangement joins TRBV4-3 to TRBJ2-7; no clear D. This CDR3 has 15 amino acids. V was clipped by 0 bases and J by 0 bases, with 9 bases between them. The germline V gene has CDR1 LGHNA and CDR2 YSLEER. In nucleotides, the CDR3 is TGCGCCAGCAGCCAAGATGAACAGAGCTCCTACGAGCAGTACTTC. It codes for CASSQDEQSSYEQYF.

The V call is TRBV28, the J call TRBJ2-1; TRBD2 aligns across 11 bases. The CDR3 contains 17 residues. Germline V gene lookup returns CDR1 MDHEN and CDR2 SYDVKM. After removal of 6 bases from V and 4 bases from J, the junction contained 11 bases not matched to a gene. The CDR3 DNA is TGTGCCAGCAGCCTAGCCGGACTAGCGGGTGTATACAATGAGCAGTTCTTC. Translated, it gives CASSLAGLAGVYNEQFF. Filled out from reference TRBV28 and TRBJ2-1, the complete variable domain reads DVKVTQSSRYLVKRTGEKVFLECVQDMDHENMFWYRQDPGLGLRLIYFSYDVKMKEKGDIPEGYSVSREKKERFSLILESASTNQTSMYLCASSLAGLAGVYNEQFFGPGTRLTVL.

The chain employs TRBV7-2 and TRBJ2-4; TRBD2 aligns across 7 bases. The CDR3 extends over 15 amino acids. CDR1 SGHTA and CDR2 FQGNSA come from the germline V gene. V shed 5 bases, J shed 6 bases, and the junction held 10 bases outside the gene matches. For the CDR3, the DNA is TGTGCCAGCAGCAGGTTAAGCGGGAATGGAAACATTCAGTACTTC. Its protein is CASSRLSGNGNIQYF. Complete variable domain (other parts from reference TRBV7-2 and TRBJ2-4): GAGVSQSPSNKVTEKGKDVELRCDPISGHTALYWYRQSLGQGLEFLIYFQGNSAPDKSGLPSDRFSAERTGGSVSTLTIQRTQQEDSAVYLCASSRLSGNGNIQYFGAGTRLSVL.

The V and J genes are TRBV11-2 and TRBJ2-1; D may be TRBD1 (6 bases). Trimming cost V 5 bases and J 4 bases, with 18 bases left between them. The CDR3 covers 16 residues. The germline CDR1 and CDR2 sequences are SGHAT and FQNNGV. This CDR3 reads CASSPRTVWGYNEQFF. CDR3 DNA sequence: TGTGCCAGCAGCCCCCGGACAGTCTGGGGGTACAATGAGCAGTTCTTC.

This chain joins TRBV10-2 and TRBJ1-2; a weak D match, TRBD1 (5 bases). CDR1 and CDR2 (germline): WSHSY, SAAADI. There are 15 residues in the CDR3. Trimming cost V 2 bases and J 4 bases, with 14 bases left between them. DNA for the CDR3: TGCGCCAGCAGTGAGGGAGCAGGGTTTGCCTATGGCTACACCTTC. Amino acids: CASSEGAGFAYGYTF.

The rearrangement joins TRBV28 to TRBJ2-1; 8 positions match TRBD2. The CDR3 totals 16 residues. Germline loops: CDR1 MDHEN, CDR2 SYDVKM. Trimming at V came to 4 bases and at J to 1 base, leaving 6 bases not matched to a gene. The CDR3 protein is CASSSLAGRSYNEQFF. The CDR3 region has the DNA TGTGCCAGCAGTTCGTTAGCGGGAAGGTCCTACAATGAGCAGTTCTTC.

The gene calls are TRBV30 and TRBJ1-6; possible D gene TRBD1, 5 bases. This CDR3 comprises 18 residues. In germline, CDR1 is GTSNPN, CDR2 SVGIG (reference sequence). The germline V and J ends were trimmed by 0 bases and 6 bases, with 21 bases remaining between them. This chain's CDR3 is CAWSVARVGLGGNSPLHF. The CDR3 DNA is TGTGCCTGGAGTGTAGCCAGGGTTGGTCTCGGCGGTAATTCACCCCTCCACTTT.

The V call is TRBV11-2, the J call TRBJ2-1, with a weak D call TRBD1 (6 bases). Trimming pared 5 bases from V and 0 bases from J, leaving 11 bases between. The CDR3 sequence is 15 residues long. Looked up from germline, CDR1 is SGHAT and CDR2 is FQNNGV. CDR3 sequence (DNA): TGTGCCAGCAGCATGGACAGCCTCTCCTACAATGAGCAGTTCTTC. It codes for CASSMDSLSYNEQFF.

This chain links TRBV11-2 with TRBJ2-7, with D unresolved. From germline, CDR1 is SGHAT and CDR2 FQNNGV. With 3 bases removed from V and 2 bases from J, the gap between germline ends came to 8 bases. The length of the CDR3 is 13 residues. CDR3 protein: CASSFPETYEQYF. CDR3 nucleotide sequence: TGTGCCAGCAGCTTCCCAGAAACCTACGAGCAGTACTTC. Full variable domain (outside the CDR3, taken from reference TRBV11-2 and TRBJ2-7): EAGVAQSPRYKIIEKRQSVAFWCNPISGHATLYWYQQILGQGPKLLIQFQNNGVVDDSQLPKDRFSAERLKGVDSTLKIQPAKLEDSAVYLCASSFPETYEQYFGPGTRLTVT.

This clone was recorded only once. The CDR3 DNA reads as TGTGCCAGCAGCTTGTTGCTAGCGGGAGTAAGGCAAGAGACCCAGTACTTC. It encodes CASSLLLAGVRQETQYF. The chain recombines TRBV5-4 with TRBJ2-5; TRBD2 matches at 10 bases. CDR1 and CDR2 from the germline V gene are SGHNT and YYREEE (reference sequence). There are 17 residues in the CDR3. J was trimmed by 2 bases and V by 1 base; bases with no gene match: 8.

The chain recombines TRBV5-5 with TRBJ2-5, with 12 bases aligning to TRBD2. Losses at the gene ends were 5 bases for V and 1 base for J; bases not matched to a gene: 6. The germline gives CDR1 SGHKS, CDR2 YYEKEE (reference sequence). The CDR3 covers 16 residues. Here the CDR3 DNA reads TGTGCCAGCAGTCCACCTAGCGGGAGGGCCCAAGAGACCCAGTACTTC. This sequence encodes CASSPPSGRAQETQYF.

This clone was seen once. The rearrangement uses TRBV5-1 and TRBJ2-5; a possible D gene is TRBD1 (6 bases). The CDR3 has 16 residues. Trimming took 0 bases from V and 5 from J, leaving 17 bases between them. From germline, CDR1 is SGHRS and CDR2 YFSETQ. This chain's CDR3 is CASSLAGDGTWETQYF. CDR3 DNA sequence: TGCGCCAGCAGCTTGGCAGGGGACGGGACGTGGGAGACCCAGTACTTC.

The rearrangement uses TRBV7-2 and TRBJ2-1; 11 nucleotides agree with TRBD1. Germline assignment: CDR1 SGHTA and CDR2 FQGNSA. Germline trimming cut 2 bases from V and 5 bases from J; bases unmatched to any gene: 5. The CDR3 loop spans 16 amino acids. CDR3 loop: CASSLSPGQGDNEQFF. The CDR3 bases are TGTGCCAGCAGCTTATCCCCGGGACAGGGGGACAATGAGCAGTTCTTC.

This clone has just one count. The V and J genes are TRBV5-6 and TRBJ2-5, with a possible D match to TRBD1 (5 bases). Germline V gene lookup returns CDR1 SGHDT and CDR2 YYEEEE. This CDR3 is built from 13 residues. The V gene lost 2 bases and the J gene lost 3 bases, with 8 bases spanning the gap. Here the CDR3 DNA reads TGTGCCAGCAGCTTAGTCAGGGAAGAGACCCAGTACTTC. Protein product: CASSLVREETQYF.

This chain connects TRBV10-3 to TRBJ2-7; 10 positions agree with TRBD1. Germline trimming cut 11 bases from V and 5 bases from J; bases unmatched to any gene: 12. The CDR3 runs to 14 residues. Per the germline V gene, CDR1 is ENHRY and CDR2 is SYGVKD. The DNA for the CDR3 is TGTGCCGTCCGAGCCGGGACAGGGGTCAACGAGCAGTACTTC. Translation gives CAVRAGTGVNEQYF.

On this clone itself: A junction end diverges from the germline sequence, so it may reflect a read error. The chain recombines TRBV11-2 with TRBJ1-4; no clear D. Germline V lookup: CDR1 SGHAT, CDR2 FQNNGV. The length of the CDR3 is 13 residues. The CDR3 region has the DNA TGTGCCAGCAGCTTGCGGGGTTCACGAACTAAGCTTTTT. Protein sequence: CASSLRGSRTKLF.